Each of the 4 T cell receptor beta chains below was sequenced from the same sample in a study of cytomegalovirus exposure and HLA in healthy donors. 60 Vbeta and 13 Jbeta primers were used in PCR. The table came from immunoSEQ multiplex PCR; TCRdb's copy has only in-frame clones and leaves some out. The table shows 100,000 to 150,000 clones, with around 80% occurring only once. Sequencing was carried out using PBMCs. Source of these receptors: a woman aged 40 to 50 in good health and CMV-seronegative.

The chain recombines TRBV5-6 with TRBJ1-4; TRBD1 agrees at 10 bases. V was pared by 4 bases and J by 6 bases, with 3 bases of the junction left unmatched. CDR1 is SGHDT and CDR2 is YYEEEE in the germline V gene. The CDR3 totals 14 residues. The CDR3 region has the DNA TGTGCCAGCAGCGTTGGGACAGGGGATGAAAAACTGTTTTTT. Translation gives CASSVGTGDEKLFF. Filled out from reference TRBV5-6 and TRBJ1-4, the complete variable domain reads DAGVTQSPTHLIKTRGQQVTLRCSPKSGHDTVSWYQQALGQGPQFIFQYYEEEERQRGNFPDRFSGHQFPNYSSELNVNALLLGDSALYLCASSVGTGDEKLFFGSGTQLSVL.

In this sample, this clone turned up many times. The same CDR3 is also encoded by other DNA sequences in this sample. The rearrangement links TRBV19 to TRBJ1-1; D not certain. The CDR3 has 13 amino acids. Germline assignment: CDR1 LNHDA and CDR2 SQIVND (reference sequence). Trimming stripped 4 bases from V and 0 bases from J, with 6 bases between. CDR3 DNA: TGTGCCAGTAGTACGCAGATGAACACTGAAGCTTTCTTT. Protein sequence: CASSTQMNTEAFF.

The table lists this clone with a count of one. As DNA, the CDR3 is TGTGCCAGCAGCCCACCCGACAGGGGGCGATACGAGCAGTACTTC. Protein: CASSPPDRGRYEQYF. The V call is TRBV28, the J call TRBJ2-7; TRBD1 agrees at 10 bases. The CDR3 extends over 15 amino acids. Looked up from germline, CDR1 is MDHEN and CDR2 is SYDVKM. V lost 6 bases to trimming and J lost 4 bases; unmatched junction nucleotides: 9.

The J gene is TRBJ1-5, the V gene TRBV6-5; D is possibly TRBD1 (5 bases). Trimming removed 5 bases at V and 4 bases at J, with 9 bases between. This CDR3 region has 13 residues. Per germline, CDR1 MNHEY and CDR2 SVGAGI. The CDR3 spells CASSLNRNQPQHF. The CDR3 DNA reads TGTGCCAGCAGTCTCAACAGGAATCAGCCCCAGCATTTT.